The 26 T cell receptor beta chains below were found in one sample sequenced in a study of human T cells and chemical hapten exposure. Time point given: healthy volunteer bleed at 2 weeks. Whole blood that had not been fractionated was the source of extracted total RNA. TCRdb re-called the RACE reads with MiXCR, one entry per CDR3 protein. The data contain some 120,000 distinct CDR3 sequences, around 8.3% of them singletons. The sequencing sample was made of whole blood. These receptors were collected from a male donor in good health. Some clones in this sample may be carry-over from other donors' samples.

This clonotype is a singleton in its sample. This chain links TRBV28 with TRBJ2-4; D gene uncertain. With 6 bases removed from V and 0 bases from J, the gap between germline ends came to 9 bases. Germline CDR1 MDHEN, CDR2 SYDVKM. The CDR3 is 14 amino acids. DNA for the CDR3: TGTGCCAGCAGAGAAATCCCAGCCAAAAACATTCAGTACTTC. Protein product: CASREIPAKNIQYF.

This CDR3 is CASSLSLGEQYF. CDR3 bases: TGTGCCAGCAGCTTGTCCCTCGGGGAGCAGTACTTC. V is TRBV5-5 and J is TRBJ2-7, with D hard to call. Per germline, CDR1 SGHKS and CDR2 YYEKEE (reference sequence). The CDR3 extends over 12 amino acids. Trimming took off 1 base at V and 7 bases at J, with 9 bases between the two ends.

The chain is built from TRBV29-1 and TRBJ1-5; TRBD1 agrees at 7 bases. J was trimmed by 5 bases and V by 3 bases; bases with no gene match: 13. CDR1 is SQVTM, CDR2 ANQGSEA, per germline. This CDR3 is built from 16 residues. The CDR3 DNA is TGCAGCGTTGATTCTCAGGGGGACGTTTTTTATCAGCCCCAGCATTTT. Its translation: CSVDSQGDVFYQPQHF.

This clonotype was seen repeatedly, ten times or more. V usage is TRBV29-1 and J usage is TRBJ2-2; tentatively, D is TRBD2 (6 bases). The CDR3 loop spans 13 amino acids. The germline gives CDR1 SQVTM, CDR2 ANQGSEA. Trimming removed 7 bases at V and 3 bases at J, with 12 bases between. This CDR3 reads CSARRRDTGELFF. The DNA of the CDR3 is TGCAGCGCCCGAAGGAGGGACACCGGGGAGCTGTTTTTT.

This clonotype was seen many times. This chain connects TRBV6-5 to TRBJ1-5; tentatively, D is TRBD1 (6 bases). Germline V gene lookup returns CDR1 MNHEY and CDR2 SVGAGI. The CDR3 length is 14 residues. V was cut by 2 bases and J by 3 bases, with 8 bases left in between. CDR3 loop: CASSYDRNNQPQHF. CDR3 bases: TGTGCCAGCAGTTACGACAGGAACAATCAGCCCCAGCATTTT.

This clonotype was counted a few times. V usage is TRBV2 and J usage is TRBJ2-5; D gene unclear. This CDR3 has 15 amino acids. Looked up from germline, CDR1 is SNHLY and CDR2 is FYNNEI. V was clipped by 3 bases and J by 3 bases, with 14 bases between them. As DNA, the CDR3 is TGTGCCAGCAGTGAGAAAAGGGTGTATGAAGAGACCCAGTACTTC. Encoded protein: CASSEKRVYEETQYF.

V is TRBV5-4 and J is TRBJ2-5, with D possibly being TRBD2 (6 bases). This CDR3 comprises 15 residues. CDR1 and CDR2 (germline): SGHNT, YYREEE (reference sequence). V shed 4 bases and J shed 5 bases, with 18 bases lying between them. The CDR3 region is CASSPMGLEGETQYF. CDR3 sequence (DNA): TGTGCCAGCAGCCCCATGGGCCTGGAGGGGGAGACCCAGTACTTC.

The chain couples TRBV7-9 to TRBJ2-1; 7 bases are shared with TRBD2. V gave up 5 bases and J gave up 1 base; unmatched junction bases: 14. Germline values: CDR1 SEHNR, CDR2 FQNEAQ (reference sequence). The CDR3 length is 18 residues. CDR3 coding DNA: TGTGCCAGCAGCCCCCCGAGGGAAGCGGGGATGTCCTACAATGAGCAGTTCTTC. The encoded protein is CASSPPREAGMSYNEQFF.

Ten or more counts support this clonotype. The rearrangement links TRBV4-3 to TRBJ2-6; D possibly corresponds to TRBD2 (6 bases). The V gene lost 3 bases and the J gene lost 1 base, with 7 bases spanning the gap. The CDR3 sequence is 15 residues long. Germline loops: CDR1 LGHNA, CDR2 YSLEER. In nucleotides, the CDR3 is TGCGCCAGCAGCCAGGAGGGTTCTGGGGCCAACGTCCTGACTTTC. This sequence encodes CASSQEGSGANVLTF.

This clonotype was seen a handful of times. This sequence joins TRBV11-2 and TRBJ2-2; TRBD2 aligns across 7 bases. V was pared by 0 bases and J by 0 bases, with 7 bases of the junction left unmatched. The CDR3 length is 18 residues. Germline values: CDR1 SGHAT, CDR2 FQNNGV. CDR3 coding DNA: TGTGCCAGCAGCTTAGAAGCTAGCGGAGCCTCGAACACCGGGGAGCTGTTTTTT. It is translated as CASSLEASGASNTGELFF.

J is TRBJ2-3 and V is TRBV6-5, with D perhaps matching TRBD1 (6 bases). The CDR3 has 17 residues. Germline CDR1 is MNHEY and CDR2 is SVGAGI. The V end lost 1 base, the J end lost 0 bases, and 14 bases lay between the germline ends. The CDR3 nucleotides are TGTGCCAGCAGTTACTTATTTAGGGGGTCTAGCACAGATACGCAGTATTTT. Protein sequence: CASSYLFRGSSTDTQYF.

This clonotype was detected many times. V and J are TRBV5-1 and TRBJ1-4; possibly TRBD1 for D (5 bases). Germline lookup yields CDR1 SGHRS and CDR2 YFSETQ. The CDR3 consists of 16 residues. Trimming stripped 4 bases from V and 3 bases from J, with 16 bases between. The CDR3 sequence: CASSTDPGTPNEKLFF. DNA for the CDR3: TGCGCCAGCAGCACCGATCCAGGGACGCCTAATGAAAAACTGTTTTTT.

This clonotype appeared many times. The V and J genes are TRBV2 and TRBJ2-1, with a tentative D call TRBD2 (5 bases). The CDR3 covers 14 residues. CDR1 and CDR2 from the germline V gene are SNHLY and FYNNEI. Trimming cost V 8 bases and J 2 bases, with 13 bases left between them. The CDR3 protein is CASPGEGTYNEQFF. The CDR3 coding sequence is TGTGCCAGCCCCGGGGAAGGAACCTACAATGAGCAGTTCTTC.

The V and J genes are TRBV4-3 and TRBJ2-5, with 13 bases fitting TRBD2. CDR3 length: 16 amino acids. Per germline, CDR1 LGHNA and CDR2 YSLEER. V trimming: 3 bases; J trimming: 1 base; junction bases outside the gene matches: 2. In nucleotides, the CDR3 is TGCGCCAGCAGCCATTGGACTAGCGGGGGCCAAGAGACCCAGTACTTC. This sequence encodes CASSHWTSGGQETQYF.

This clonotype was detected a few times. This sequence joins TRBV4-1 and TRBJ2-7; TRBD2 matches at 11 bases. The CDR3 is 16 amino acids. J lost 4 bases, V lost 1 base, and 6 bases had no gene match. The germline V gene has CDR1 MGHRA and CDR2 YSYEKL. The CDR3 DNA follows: TGCGCCAGCAGCCAAGCTTTGACTAGCGGGGAATACGAGCAGTACTTC. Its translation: CASSQALTSGEYEQYF.

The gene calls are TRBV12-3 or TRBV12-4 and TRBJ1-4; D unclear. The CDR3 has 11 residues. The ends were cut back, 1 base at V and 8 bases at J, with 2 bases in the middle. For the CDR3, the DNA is TGTGCCAGCAGTTTAGGAGAAAAACTGTTTTTT. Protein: CASSLGEKLFF.

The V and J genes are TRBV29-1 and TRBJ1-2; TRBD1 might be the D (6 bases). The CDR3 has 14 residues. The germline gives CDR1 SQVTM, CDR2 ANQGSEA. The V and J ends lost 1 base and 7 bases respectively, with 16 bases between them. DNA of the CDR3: TGCAGCGTTGAAGTAGCAGGGGCTCGCCGTGGCTACACCTTC. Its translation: CSVEVAGARRGYTF. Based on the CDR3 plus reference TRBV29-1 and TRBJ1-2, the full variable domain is SAVISQKPSRDICQRGTSLTIQCQVDSQVTMMFWYRQQPGQSLTLIATANQGSEATYESGFVIDKFPISRPNLTFSTLTVSNMSPEDSSIYLCSVEVAGARRGYTFGSGTRLTVV.

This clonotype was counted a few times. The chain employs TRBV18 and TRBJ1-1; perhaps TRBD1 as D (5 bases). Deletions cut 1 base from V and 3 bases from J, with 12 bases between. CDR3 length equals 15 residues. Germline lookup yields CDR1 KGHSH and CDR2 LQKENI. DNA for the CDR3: TGTGCCAGCTCACCACGGGGGGTCGTGGACACTGAAGCTTTCTTT. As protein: CASSPRGVVDTEAFF. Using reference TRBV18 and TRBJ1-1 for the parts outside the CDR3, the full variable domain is NAGVMQNPRHLVRRRGQEARLRCSPMKGHSHVYWYRQLPEEGLKFMVYLQKENIIDESGMPKERFSAEFPKEGPSILRIQQVVRGDSAAYFCASSPRGVVDTEAFFGQGTRLTVV.

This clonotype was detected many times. CDR3 amino acids: CASSLERIGYTF. CDR3 sequence (DNA): TGTGCCAGCAGCTTAGAAAGGATCGGCTACACCTTC. V gene TRBV7-2 combines with J gene TRBJ1-2; no reliable D call. Trimming pared 1 base from V and 8 bases from J, leaving 8 bases between. The CDR3 sequence is 12 residues long. Germline V gene data show CDR1 as SGHTA and CDR2 as FQGNSA.

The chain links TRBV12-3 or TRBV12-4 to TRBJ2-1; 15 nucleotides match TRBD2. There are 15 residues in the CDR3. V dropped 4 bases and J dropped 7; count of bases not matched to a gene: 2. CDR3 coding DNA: TGTGCCAGCAGTTCAGGGACTAGCGGGAGGAATGAGCAGTTCTTC. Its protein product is CASSSGTSGRNEQFF.

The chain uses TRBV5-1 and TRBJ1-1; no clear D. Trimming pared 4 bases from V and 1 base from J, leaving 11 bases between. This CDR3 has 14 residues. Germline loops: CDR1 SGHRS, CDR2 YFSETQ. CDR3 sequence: CASSIGSSNTEAFF. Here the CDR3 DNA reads TGCGCCAGCAGCATAGGGTCCTCGAACACTGAAGCTTTCTTT.

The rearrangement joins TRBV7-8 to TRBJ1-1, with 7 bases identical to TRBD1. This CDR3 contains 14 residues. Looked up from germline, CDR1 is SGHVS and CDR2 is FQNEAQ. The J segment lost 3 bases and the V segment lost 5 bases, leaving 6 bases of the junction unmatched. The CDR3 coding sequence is TGTGCCAGCAGCCAACAGGGGACCTACACTGAAGCTTTCTTT. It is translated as CASSQQGTYTEAFF.

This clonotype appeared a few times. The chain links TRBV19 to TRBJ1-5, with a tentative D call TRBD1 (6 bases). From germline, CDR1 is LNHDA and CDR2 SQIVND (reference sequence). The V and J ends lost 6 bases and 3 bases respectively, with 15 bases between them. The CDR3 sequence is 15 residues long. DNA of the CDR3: TGTGCCAGTAGCTCCCCCCGGGGGGCCAATCAGCCCCAGCATTTT. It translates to CASSSPRGANQPQHF.

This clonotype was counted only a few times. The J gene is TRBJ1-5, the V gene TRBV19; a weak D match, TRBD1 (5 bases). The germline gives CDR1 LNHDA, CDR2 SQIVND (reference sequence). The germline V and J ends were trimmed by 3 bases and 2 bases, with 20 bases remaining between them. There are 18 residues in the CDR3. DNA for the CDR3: TGTGCCAGTAGTATGATAGGTGTCGGGACGGTGGGCAATCAGCCCCAGCATTTT. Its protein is CASSMIGVGTVGNQPQHF.

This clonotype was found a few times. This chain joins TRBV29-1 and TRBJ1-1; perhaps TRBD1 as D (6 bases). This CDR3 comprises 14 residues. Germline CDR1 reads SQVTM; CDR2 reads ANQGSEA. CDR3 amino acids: CSSDGGTMNTEAFF. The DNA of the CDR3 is TGCAGTTCCGACGGGGGGACAATGAACACTGAAGCTTTCTTT.

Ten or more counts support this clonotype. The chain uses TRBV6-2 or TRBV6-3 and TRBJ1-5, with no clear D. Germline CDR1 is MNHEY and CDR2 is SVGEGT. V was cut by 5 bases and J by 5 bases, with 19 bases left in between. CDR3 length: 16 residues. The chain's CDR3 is CASSPRARYYDQPQHF. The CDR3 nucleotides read TGTGCCAGCAGTCCCCGGGCCCGTTATTATGATCAGCCCCAGCATTTT.